There are a few counts of the clone carrying this T cell receptor (beta chain). TCRdb keeps only in-frame clones here, not all; method: immunoSEQ multiplex PCR. This table has roughly 14,000 clones, approximately 87% appearing once. These data come from a study of technical replicates of blood from a few donors. CDR1 is KGHSH and CDR2 is LQKENI in the germline V gene. V shed 3 bases and J 1 base; nucleotides not matched to a gene: 1. This CDR3 region has 15 residues. The clonotype originates from a human donor in good health. The genes are TRBV18 and TRBJ2-1; 9 bases are shared with TRBD2. Sequenced: PBMCs. The DNA for the CDR3 is TGTGCCAGCTCACCCCTAGCGGGATCCTACAATGAGCAGTTCTTC. Protein product: CASSPLAGSYNEQFF. Variable domain in full (rest from reference TRBV18 and TRBJ2-1): NAGVMQNPRHLVRRRGQEARLRCSPMKGHSHVYWYRQLPEEGLKFMVYLQKENIIDESGMPKERFSAEFPKEGPSILRIQQVVRGDSAAYFCASSPLAGSYNEQFFGPGTRLTVL.